The 16 T cell receptor beta chains in this list originate from one sample, sequenced in a study of blood T cell repertoires in COVID-19. Here immunoSEQ multiplex PCR was the method, and the copy in TCRdb shows in-frame clones only, minus some. The sample lists 210,000 or so clones, roughly 89% occurring once. Material: peripheral blood. The receptors were gathered from a man aged 50 or older with acute or convalescent COVID-19.

The chain employs TRBV9 and TRBJ1-2; 9 bases fit TRBD1. The CDR3 runs 15 residues. Germline CDR1 SGDLS, CDR2 YYNGEE. The V gene end was trimmed by 0 bases and the J gene end by 4 bases; junction bases not matched to a gene: 4. In nucleotides, the CDR3 is TGTGCCAGCAGCGTAGGGACAGGGGAAACCTATGGCTACACCTTC. Translating it yields CASSVGTGETYGYTF.

The CDR3: CAWSSSGPETQYF. The CDR3 DNA follows: TGTGCCTGGAGTTCTAGCGGCCCAGAGACCCAGTACTTC. The chain combines TRBV30 with TRBJ2-5; 7 bases are a match to TRBD2. The CDR3 is 13 amino acids. V trimming: 2 bases; J trimming: 4 bases; junction bases outside the gene matches: 4. Germline V gene sequence: CDR1 GTSNPN, CDR2 SVGIG (reference sequence).

The rearrangement uses TRBV5-4 and TRBJ1-2; 8 bases map to TRBD1. The CDR3 is 14 residues long. With V trimmed by 1 base and J by 6 bases, 5 bases remained unmatched. The germline gives CDR1 SGHNT, CDR2 YYREEE (reference sequence). CDR3: CASSLRTGWDGYTF. DNA of the CDR3: TGTGCCAGCAGCTTGCGGACAGGGTGGGATGGCTACACCTTC.

CDR3 residues: CASSPIGRGSEQYV. CDR3 coding DNA: TGTGCCAGCAGCCCCATCGGCAGGGGGAGCGAGCAGTACGTC. V gene TRBV28 combines with J gene TRBJ2-7; 7 bases are a match to TRBD1. J lost 6 bases, V lost 6 bases, and 11 bases had no gene match. The CDR3 sequence is 14 residues long. Germline V gene data show CDR1 as MDHEN and CDR2 as SYDVKM.

The chain carries TRBV12-3 or TRBV12-4 and TRBJ1-6; possible D gene TRBD1, 5 bases. V shed 8 bases and J shed 8 bases, with 13 bases lying between them. This CDR3 has 13 amino acids. CDR3 nucleotides: TGTGCCAGCCGAGAAGGGGCCTATTCACCCCTCCACTTT. It codes for CASREGAYSPLHF.

V usage is TRBV9 and J usage is TRBJ2-1, with D hard to call. With 3 bases removed from V and 2 bases from J, the gap between germline ends came to 15 bases. From germline, CDR1 is SGDLS and CDR2 YYNGEE. This CDR3 comprises 16 residues. The CDR3: CASSGREASTYNEQFF. CDR3 sequence (DNA): TGTGCCAGCAGCGGACGAGAGGCGTCGACCTACAATGAGCAGTTCTTC. Drawing the rest from reference TRBV9 and TRBJ2-1, the complete variable domain is DSGVTQTPKHLITATGQRVTLRCSPRSGDLSVYWYQQSLDQGLQFLIQYYNGEERAKGNILERFSAQQFPDLHSELNLSSLELGDSALYFCASSGREASTYNEQFFGPGTRLTVL.

The rearrangement uses TRBV5-4 and TRBJ2-3, with 11 nucleotides matching TRBD2. The V gene's germline CDR1 is SGHNT and CDR2 YYREEE (reference sequence). This CDR3 has 15 residues. Trimming cost V 4 bases and J 4 bases; bases outside gene matches: 5. CDR3 in amino acids: CASSIAGGTPDTQYF. The DNA for the CDR3 is TGTGCCAGCAGCATAGCGGGAGGGACACCAGATACGCAGTATTTT. Full variable domain (outside the CDR3, taken from reference TRBV5-4 and TRBJ2-3): ETGVTQSPTHLIKTRGQQVTLRCSSQSGHNTVSWYQQALGQGPQFIFQYYREEENGRGNFPPRFSGLQFPNYSSELNVNALELDDSALYLCASSIAGGTPDTQYFGPGTRLTVL.

V is TRBV18 and J is TRBJ1-4; a weak D match, TRBD1 (6 bases). The V gene lost 4 bases and the J gene lost 6 bases, with 18 bases spanning the gap. This CDR3 comprises 16 residues. Germline CDR1 and CDR2: KGHSH and LQKENI. As DNA, the CDR3 is TGTGCCAGCTCACTCAGGGGTCCCCTGACTGATGAAAAACTGTTTTTT. As protein: CASSLRGPLTDEKLFF.

This clone was seen only once. V usage is TRBV28 and J usage is TRBJ2-1; the match to TRBD1 covers 7 bases. Germline V gene sequence: CDR1 MDHEN, CDR2 SYDVKM. The CDR3 totals 13 residues. The V segment lost 10 bases and the J segment 5 bases; nucleotides outside the gene matches: 8. The CDR3: CATLGQEDNEQFF. DNA of the CDR3: TGTGCCACCCTAGGACAGGAAGACAATGAGCAGTTCTTC.

J is TRBJ1-6 and V is TRBV5-5; no firm D call. The V end was cut by 3 bases, the J end by 11 bases, with 15 bases between. Germline values: CDR1 SGHKS, CDR2 YYEKEE (reference sequence). The CDR3 consists of 14 residues. The CDR3 DNA reads TGTGCCAGCAGCTCCGCGAGCGGCCTAACACCCCTCCACTTT. Amino acid sequence: CASSSASGLTPLHF.

J is TRBJ1-4 and V is TRBV2, with D perhaps TRBD1 (6 bases). The CDR3 is 14 amino acids. The V end lost 4 bases, the J end lost 10 bases, and 16 bases lay between the germline ends. In germline, CDR1 is SNHLY, CDR2 FYNNEI. The CDR3 region has the DNA TGTGCCAGCAGTGTAGGAATGGGGGCGGGAAAACTGTTTTTT. As protein: CASSVGMGAGKLFF.

CDR3 DNA: TGTGCCACCAGCAGAGATCACTCTCAGGGGGCAGCGACTAATGAAAAACTGTTTTTT. It specifies CATSRDHSQGAATNEKLFF. The J gene is TRBJ1-4, the V gene TRBV15; 8 nucleotides line up with TRBD1. The CDR3 runs to 19 residues. V lost 0 bases to trimming and J lost 2 bases; unmatched junction nucleotides: 11. The germline CDR1 and CDR2 sequences are LNHNV and YYDKDF (reference sequence).

This rearrangement joins TRBV6-5 to TRBJ2-5; TRBD1 is a possible D gene (6 bases). Germline loops: CDR1 MNHEY, CDR2 SVGAGI. Trimming removed 11 bases from V and 5 bases from J, with 18 bases in between. This CDR3 is built from 13 residues. The CDR3 DNA is TGTGCCGCCTCCCGAGGGCAGGGGGAGACCCAGTACTTC. Translated, it gives CAASRGQGETQYF.

The genes are TRBV6-1 and TRBJ2-3, with 13 bases matching TRBD2. The CDR3 is 18 amino acids. Germline CDR1 MNHNS, CDR2 SASEGT. The V segment lost 4 bases and the J segment 0 bases; nucleotides outside the gene matches: 7. CDR3 loop: CASSVKLAGGISTDTQYF. CDR3 nucleotide sequence: TGTGCCAGCAGTGTTAAACTAGCGGGGGGGATTAGCACAGATACGCAGTATTTT.

V and J are TRBV6-6 and TRBJ1-1; D is uncertain. The germline V and J ends were trimmed by 8 bases and 3 bases, with 13 bases remaining between them. Germline CDR1 MNHNY, CDR2 SVGAGI (reference sequence). The CDR3 length is 13 residues. The CDR3 region is CASRSVTDTEAFF. The DNA of the CDR3 is TGTGCCAGCCGGTCGGTTACCGACACTGAAGCTTTCTTT.

The V and J genes are TRBV5-8 and TRBJ2-3; 13 bases fit TRBD2. The germline gives CDR1 SGHTS, CDR2 YDEGEE. V lost 4 bases to trimming and J lost 2 bases; unmatched junction nucleotides: 4. CDR3 size: 16 residues. CDR3: CASSPGLAGPTDTQYF. The CDR3 bases are TGTGCCAGCAGCCCGGGACTAGCGGGGCCCACAGATACGCAGTATTTT.